The TCR beta chain under discussion was sequenced for a study of identical twins. MiXCR was run by TCRdb on the 5' RACE reads, yielding one entry per CDR3 protein. The sample comprises 400,000 to 550,000 distinct CDR3 sequences, roughly 24% of which are singletons, and 2.9% rests with the top ten. V was shortened by 6 bases and J by 3 bases, with 14 bases between the two germline ends. This CDR3 is built from 14 residues. Germline V gene sequence: CDR1 SNHLY, CDR2 FYNNEI. Another study also made use of these data, one on T cells expressing NK-cell markers. From that study: Four of the donors also had these clonotypes leading their CD3+CD56-NKG2C+ fraction.

The sample comprised CD4+ T cells sorted from blood. The chain combines TRBV2 with TRBJ2-5; D not certain. The TCR was taken from a woman under 30 in good health. In DNA, the CDR3 is TGTGCCAGCAGCTTAACCGGGCCCGAAGAGACCCAGTACTTC. Residues: CASSLTGPEETQYF.